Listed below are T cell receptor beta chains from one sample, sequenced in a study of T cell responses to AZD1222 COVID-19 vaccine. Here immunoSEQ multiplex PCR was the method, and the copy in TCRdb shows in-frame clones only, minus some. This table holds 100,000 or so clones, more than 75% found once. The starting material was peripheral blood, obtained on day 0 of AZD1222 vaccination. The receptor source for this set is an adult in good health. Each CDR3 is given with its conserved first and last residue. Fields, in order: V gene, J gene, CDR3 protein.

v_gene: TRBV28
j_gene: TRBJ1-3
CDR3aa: CASSLWDRGPGNTIYF

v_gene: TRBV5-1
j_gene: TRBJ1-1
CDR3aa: CASSFLLNTEAFF

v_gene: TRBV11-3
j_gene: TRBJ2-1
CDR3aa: CASSPGGTEQFF

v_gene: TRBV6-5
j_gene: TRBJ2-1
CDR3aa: CASSYTRGLALDEQFF

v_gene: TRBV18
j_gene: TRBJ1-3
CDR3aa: CASSPLADRNTIYF

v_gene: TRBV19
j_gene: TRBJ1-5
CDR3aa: CASAGDDSRNQPQHF

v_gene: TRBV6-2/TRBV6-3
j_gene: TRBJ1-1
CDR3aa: CASSYADSNTEAFF

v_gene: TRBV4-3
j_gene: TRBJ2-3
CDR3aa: CASSQDRASGDTQYF

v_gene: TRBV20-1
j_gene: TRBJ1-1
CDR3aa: CSASLSNTEAFF

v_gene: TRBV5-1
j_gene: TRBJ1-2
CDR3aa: CASSSQGAVYGYTF

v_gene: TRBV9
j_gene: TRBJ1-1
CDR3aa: CASSRRTGDEAFF

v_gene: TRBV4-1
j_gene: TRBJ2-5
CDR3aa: CASSQLGTAGETQYF

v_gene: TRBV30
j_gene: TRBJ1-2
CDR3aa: CAWRGATRTLNYGYTF

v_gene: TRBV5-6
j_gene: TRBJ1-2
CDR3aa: CASTRDRAMNYGYTF

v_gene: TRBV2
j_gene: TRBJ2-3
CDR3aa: CASSRILGTDTQYF

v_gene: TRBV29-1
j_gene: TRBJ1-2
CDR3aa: CSVGLQASLAGGYTF

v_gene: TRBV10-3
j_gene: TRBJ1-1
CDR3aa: CAISDPDRGSVNTEAFF

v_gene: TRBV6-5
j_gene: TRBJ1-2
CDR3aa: CASRNNPQLDGYTF

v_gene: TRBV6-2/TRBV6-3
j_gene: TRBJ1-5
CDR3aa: CASSVAFNQPQHF

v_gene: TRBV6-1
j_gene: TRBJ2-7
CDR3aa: CASSPRTGVHEQYF

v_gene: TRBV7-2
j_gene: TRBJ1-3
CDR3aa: CASSSPGSLSGNTIYF

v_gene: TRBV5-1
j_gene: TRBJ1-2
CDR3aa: CASSLTTGAYGYTF

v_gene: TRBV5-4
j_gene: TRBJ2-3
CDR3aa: CASSGGLAVSTDTQYF

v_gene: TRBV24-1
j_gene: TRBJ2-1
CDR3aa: CATSDPGTSGNEQFF

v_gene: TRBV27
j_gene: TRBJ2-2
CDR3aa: CASSPETVNTGELFF

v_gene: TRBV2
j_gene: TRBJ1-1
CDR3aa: CASSVVGGSAEAFF

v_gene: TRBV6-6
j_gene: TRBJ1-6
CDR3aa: CASSYTSYNSPLHF

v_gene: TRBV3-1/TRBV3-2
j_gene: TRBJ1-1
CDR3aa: CASSRDSSKAFF

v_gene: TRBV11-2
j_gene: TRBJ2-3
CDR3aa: CASSLRTSGENASTDTQYF

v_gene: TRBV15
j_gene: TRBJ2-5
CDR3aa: CATSSPGSGETQYF

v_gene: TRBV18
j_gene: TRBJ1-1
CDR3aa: CASSLEGQQNTEAFF

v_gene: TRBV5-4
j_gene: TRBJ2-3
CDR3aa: CASTSGTSRDTQYF

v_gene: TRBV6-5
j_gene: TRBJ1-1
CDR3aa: CASKVNRGEDTEAFF

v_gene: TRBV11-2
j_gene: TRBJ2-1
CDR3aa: CASSPSGGPYNEQFF

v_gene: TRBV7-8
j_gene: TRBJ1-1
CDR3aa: CASSAGLVRNTEAFF

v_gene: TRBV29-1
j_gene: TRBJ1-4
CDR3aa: CSVGRAGEKLFF

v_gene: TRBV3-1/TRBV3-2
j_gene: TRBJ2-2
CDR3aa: CASSQVSSGSTGELFF

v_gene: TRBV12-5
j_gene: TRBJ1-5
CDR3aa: CASGLVLSGYGNQPQHF

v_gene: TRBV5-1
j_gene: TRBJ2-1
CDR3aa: CASSQRGALGEQFF

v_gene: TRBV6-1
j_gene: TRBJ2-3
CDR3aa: CASSELFTSTDTQYF

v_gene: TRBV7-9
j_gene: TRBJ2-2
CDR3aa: CASSPSGAGGGRTGELFF